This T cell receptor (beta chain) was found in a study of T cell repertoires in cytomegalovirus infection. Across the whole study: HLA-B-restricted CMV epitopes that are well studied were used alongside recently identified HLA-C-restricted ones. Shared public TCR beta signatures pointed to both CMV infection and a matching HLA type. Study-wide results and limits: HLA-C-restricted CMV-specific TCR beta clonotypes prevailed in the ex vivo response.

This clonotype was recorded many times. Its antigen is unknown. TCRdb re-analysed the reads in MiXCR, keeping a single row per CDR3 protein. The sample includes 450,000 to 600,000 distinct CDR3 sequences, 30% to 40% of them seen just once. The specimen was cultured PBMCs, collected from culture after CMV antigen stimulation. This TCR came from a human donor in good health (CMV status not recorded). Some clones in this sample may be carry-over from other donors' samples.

This CDR3 reads CASSPDRQRGYTF. CDR3 nucleotide sequence: TGTGCCAGCAGCCCCGACAGGCAGCGTGGCTACACCTTC. V usage is TRBV7-2 and J usage is TRBJ1-2, with D perhaps TRBD1 (6 bases). The CDR3 runs 13 residues. Looked up from germline, CDR1 is SGHTA and CDR2 is FQGNSA. The V end lost 5 bases, the J end lost 7 bases, and 14 bases lay between the germline ends.